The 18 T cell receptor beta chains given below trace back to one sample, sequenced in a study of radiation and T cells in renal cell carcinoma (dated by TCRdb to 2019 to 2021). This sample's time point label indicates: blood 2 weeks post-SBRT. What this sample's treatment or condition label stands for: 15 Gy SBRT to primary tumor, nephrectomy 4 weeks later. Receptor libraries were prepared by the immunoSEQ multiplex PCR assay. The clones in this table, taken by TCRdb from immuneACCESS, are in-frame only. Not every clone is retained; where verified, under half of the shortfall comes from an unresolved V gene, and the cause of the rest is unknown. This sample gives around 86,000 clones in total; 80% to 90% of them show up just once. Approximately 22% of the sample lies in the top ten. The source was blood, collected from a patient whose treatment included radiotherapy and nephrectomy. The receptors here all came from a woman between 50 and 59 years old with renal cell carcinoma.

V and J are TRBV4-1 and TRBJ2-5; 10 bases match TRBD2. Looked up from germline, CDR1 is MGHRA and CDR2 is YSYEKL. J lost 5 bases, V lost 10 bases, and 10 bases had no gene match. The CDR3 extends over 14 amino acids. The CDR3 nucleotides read TGCGCCACAAGCTCCGGGACTAGCGAGGAGACCCAGTACTTC. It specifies CATSSGTSEETQYF.

Here the CDR3 reads CASSLVTSGADTQYF. CDR3 nucleotide sequence: TGTGCCAGCAGCTTGGTGACTAGCGGGGCCGATACGCAGTATTTT. The chain links TRBV5-8 to TRBJ2-3, with 11 nucleotides matching TRBD2. V lost 0 bases to trimming and J lost 6 bases; unmatched junction nucleotides: 3. The CDR3 consists of 15 residues. From germline, CDR1 is SGHTS and CDR2 YDEGEE.

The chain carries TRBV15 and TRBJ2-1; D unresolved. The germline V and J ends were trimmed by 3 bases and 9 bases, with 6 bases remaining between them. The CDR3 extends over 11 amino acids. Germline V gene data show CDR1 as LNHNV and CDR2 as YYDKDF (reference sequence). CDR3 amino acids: CATSRKGEQFF. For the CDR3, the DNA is TGTGCCACCAGCAGGAAGGGTGAGCAGTTCTTC.

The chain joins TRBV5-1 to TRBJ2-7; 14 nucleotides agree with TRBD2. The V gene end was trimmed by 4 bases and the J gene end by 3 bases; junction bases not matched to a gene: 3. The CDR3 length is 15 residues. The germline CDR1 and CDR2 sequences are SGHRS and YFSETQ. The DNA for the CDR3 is TGCGCCAGCAGCCTCGGGACTAGCGGGGGCTACGAGCAGTACTTC. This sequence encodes CASSLGTSGGYEQYF.

CDR3 amino acids: CASSYTSGSLTNEQFF. The DNA of the CDR3 is TGTGCCAGTAGTTATACTAGCGGGAGTCTCACAAATGAGCAGTTCTTC. The chain carries TRBV19 and TRBJ2-1, with 11 bases lining up with TRBD2. There are 16 residues in the CDR3. The junction had 10 bases not matched to a gene; V was cut back by 5 bases and J by 7 bases. In germline, CDR1 is LNHDA, CDR2 SQIVND (reference sequence).

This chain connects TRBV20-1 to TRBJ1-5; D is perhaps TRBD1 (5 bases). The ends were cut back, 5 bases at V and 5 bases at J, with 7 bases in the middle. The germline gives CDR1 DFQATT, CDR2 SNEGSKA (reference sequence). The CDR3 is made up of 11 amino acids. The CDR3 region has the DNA TGCAGTGCTCAAGGGGATCAGCCCCAGCATTTT. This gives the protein CSAQGDQPQHF.

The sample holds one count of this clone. The CDR3 DNA follows: TGTGCCAGCAGCTCACAGGGGGCTACCCCTAACGAGCAGTACTTC. Its translation is CASSSQGATPNEQYF. The genes are TRBV7-2 and TRBJ2-7; 9 bases align to TRBD1. The CDR3 runs 15 residues. Germline V lookup: CDR1 SGHTA, CDR2 FQGNSA. V shed 4 bases and J 5 bases; nucleotides not matched to a gene: 9.

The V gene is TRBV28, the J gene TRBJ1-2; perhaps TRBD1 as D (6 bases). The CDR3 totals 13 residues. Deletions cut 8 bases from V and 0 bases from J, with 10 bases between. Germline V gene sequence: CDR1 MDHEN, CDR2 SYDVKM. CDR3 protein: CASLQGANYGYTF. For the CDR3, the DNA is TGTGCCAGCTTACAGGGAGCTAACTATGGCTACACCTTC.

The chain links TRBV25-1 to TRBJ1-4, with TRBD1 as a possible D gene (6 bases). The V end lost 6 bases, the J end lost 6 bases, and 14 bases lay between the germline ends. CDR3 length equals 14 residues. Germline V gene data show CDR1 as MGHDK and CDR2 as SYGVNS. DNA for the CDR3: TGTGCCAGCAGACCAGGGGAGTTGCATGAAAAACTGTTTTTT. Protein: CASRPGELHEKLFF.

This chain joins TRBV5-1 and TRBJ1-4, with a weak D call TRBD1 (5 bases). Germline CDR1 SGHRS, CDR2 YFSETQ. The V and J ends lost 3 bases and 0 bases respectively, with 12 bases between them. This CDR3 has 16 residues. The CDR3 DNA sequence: TGCGCCAGCAGCTCTCCACCAGGGACAACTAATGAAAAACTGTTTTTT. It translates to CASSSPPGTTNEKLFF.

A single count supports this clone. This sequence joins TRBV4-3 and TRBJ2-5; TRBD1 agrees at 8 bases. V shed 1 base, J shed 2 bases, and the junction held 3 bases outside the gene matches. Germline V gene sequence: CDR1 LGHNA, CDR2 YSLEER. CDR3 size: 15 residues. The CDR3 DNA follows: TGCGCCAGCAGCCAAGGGGGGACAGGACAAGAGACCCAGTACTTC. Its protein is CASSQGGTGQETQYF.

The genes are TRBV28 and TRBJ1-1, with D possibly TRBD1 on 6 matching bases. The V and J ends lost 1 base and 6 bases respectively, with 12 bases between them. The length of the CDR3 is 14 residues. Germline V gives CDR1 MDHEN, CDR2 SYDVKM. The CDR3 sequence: CASSLSGQWAEAFF. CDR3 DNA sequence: TGTGCCAGCAGTTTATCCGGACAGTGGGCTGAAGCTTTCTTT.

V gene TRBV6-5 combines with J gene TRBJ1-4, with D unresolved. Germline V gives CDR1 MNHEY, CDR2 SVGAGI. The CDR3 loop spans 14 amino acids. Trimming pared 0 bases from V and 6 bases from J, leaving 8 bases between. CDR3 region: CASSYSNIHEKLFF. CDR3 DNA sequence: TGTGCCAGCAGTTACTCGAATATTCATGAAAAACTGTTTTTT.

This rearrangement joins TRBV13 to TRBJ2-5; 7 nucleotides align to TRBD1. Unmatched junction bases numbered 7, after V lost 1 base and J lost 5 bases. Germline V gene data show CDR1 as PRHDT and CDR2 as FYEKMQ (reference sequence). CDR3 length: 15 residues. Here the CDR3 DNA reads TGTGCCAGCAGCTTAGAGGGGGCTGTTGGGGAGACCCAGTACTTC. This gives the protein CASSLEGAVGETQYF.

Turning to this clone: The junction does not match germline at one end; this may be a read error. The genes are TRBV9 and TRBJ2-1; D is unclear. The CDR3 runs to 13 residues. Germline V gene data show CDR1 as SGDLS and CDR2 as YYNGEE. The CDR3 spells CASSVAVSGPPLF. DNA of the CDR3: TGTGCCAGCAGCGTAGCAGTGAGTGGACCCCCGCTCTTC.

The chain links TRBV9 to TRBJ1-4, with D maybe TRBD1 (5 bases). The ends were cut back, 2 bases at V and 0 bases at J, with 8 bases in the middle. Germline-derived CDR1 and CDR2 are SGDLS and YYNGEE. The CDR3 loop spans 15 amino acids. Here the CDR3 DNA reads TGTGCCAGCAGCGTTCGGGGGGCAACTAATGAAAAACTGTTTTTT. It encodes CASSVRGATNEKLFF.

The CDR3 is CASSEGRAVGTQYF. CDR3 nucleotide sequence: TGTGCCAGCAGTGAAGGGAGGGCAGTGGGTACGCAGTATTTT. The chain couples TRBV6-1 to TRBJ2-3, with D possibly being TRBD2 (6 bases). This CDR3 has 14 amino acids. Trimming cost V 1 base and J 8 bases, with 13 bases left between them. CDR1 is MNHNS and CDR2 is SASEGT in the germline V gene.

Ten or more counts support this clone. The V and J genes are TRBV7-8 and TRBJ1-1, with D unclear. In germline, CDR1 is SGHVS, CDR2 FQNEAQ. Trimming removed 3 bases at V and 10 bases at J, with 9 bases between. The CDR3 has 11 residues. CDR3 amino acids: CASSLGRVAFF. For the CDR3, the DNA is TGTGCCAGCAGCTTGGGGAGGGTAGCTTTCTTT.